This T cell receptor beta chain was recovered during a study of response to subunit inactivated influenza vaccine (dated by TCRdb to between 2017 and 2018). Looking at the study overall: Deep quantitative T cell receptor repertoire profiling was used in the study to track responses to a trivalent subunit inactivated influenza vaccine.

This clonotype was counted many times. The antigen it binds to is not known. It has no much larger one-base neighbor in the sample; base qualities were not kept. Libraries were constructed by RT-PCR. The instrument given in TCRdb is Illumina HiSeq 2500. TCRdb took the public reads, trimmed them with fastp at Q25, ran MiXCR for clone calling and kept in-frame beta chains. Each entry is one CDR3 protein sequence, shown with its most common DNA and genes. In all, the sample holds more than 200,000 distinct CDR3 sequences, and 10% to 15% of those were seen once. The top ten clones comprise less than 8.5% of the sample. Including cysteine and phenylalanine, the CDR3 has 12 amino acids. Only CDR3 DNA remains: 36 bases, in frame from the first base. Relative to germline, V is 0 bases shorter and J is 5 bases shorter, with 7 bases between their ends. The germline V gene (reference sequence) specifies DFQATT as CDR1 and SNEGSKA as CDR2.

General study outcomes and caveats: The authors suggested that each seasonal influenza vaccination may recruit only a limited number of new T cells.

This receptor was taken from a man aged 50 to 60 who received an inactivated influenza vaccine. Donor details come from another sample of the same person, matched by shared clones. Here the chain combines TRBV20-1 and TRBJ1-2; the D gene assignment is ambiguous. The sample in question was non-naive T cells sorted from PBMCs, obtained 14 to 15 days before vaccination. This sample's cell subset or site label indicates: memory T cell fraction. In nucleotide form, the sequence is TGCAGTGCTAGAGATGAAGGGTATGGCTACACCTTC. Its protein reads: CSARDEGYGYTF.